This note documents a single T cell receptor beta chain sequence. The V and J ends lost 4 bases and 7 bases, in that order; junction bases with no gene match: 9. This CDR3 region has 17 residues. The V gene's germline CDR1 is SGHNT and CDR2 YYREEE (reference sequence). The data were obtained in a study of control samples from healthy donors and cancer patients. Repertoires were generated with immunoSEQ multiplex PCR, while TCRdb's copy carries only in-frame clones and drops some. Among under 100,000 clones, just over 90% were seen once, and the ten largest hold around 1.5%. The sample taken for sequencing was blood. The chain joins TRBV5-4 to TRBJ2-1, with 15 positions matching TRBD2. This receptor was taken from a woman aged 25 to 39 in good health. The CDR3 DNA follows: TGTGCCAGCAGCCTCGGACTAGCGGGGGGGATGCGGAATGAGCAGTTCTTC. It is translated as CASSLGLAGGMRNEQFF.